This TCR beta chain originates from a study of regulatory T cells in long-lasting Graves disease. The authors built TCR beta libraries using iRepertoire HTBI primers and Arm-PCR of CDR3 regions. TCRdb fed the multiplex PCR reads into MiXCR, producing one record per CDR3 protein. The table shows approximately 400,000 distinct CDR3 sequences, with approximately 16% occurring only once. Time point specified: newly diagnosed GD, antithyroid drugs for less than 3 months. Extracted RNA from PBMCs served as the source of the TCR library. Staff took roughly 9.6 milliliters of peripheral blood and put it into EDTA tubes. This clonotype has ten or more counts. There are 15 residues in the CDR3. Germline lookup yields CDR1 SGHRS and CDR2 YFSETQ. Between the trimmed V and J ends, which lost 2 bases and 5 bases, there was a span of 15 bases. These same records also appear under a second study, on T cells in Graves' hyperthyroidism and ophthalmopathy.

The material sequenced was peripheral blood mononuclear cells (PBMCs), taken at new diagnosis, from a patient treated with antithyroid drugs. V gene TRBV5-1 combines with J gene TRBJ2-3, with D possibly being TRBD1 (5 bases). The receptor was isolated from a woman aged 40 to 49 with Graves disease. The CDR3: CASSLQPTAGDTQYF. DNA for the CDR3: TGCGCCAGCAGCTTACAACCGACAGCAGGAGATACGCAGTATTTT.